This TCR beta chain was sequenced in a study of shared clonotypes between healthy human individuals. Study-wide background: Three plates each covered CD4 naive and memory; CD8 naive two, CD8 memory one. Study-level findings and limits: Memory subsets had estimated richness that was generally smaller than that of naive subsets. Clonotype sharing among donors was expected to depend on sequencing depth.

About this clone itself: The antigen remains undetermined.

Deep-level settings were used for running the assay. Clones were sequenced by immunoSEQ multiplex PCR, and TCRdb holds only the in-frame ones, with some missing. The sample has millions of clones, roughly 94% seen once; the top ten hold around 0.13%. The CDR3 runs 13 residues. Deletions cut 2 bases from V and 4 bases from J, with 8 bases between. In germline, CDR1 is SGHAT, CDR2 FQDESV (reference sequence). Sample: naive CD4+ T cells sorted from blood. Subset of the sample: CD45RA+ positively selected. The source is a man younger than 30 in good health. The chain joins TRBV11-1 to TRBJ1-1, with TRBD1 as a possible D gene (6 bases). CDR3 region: CASSLMDSTEAFF. CDR3 nucleotide sequence: TGTGCCAGCAGCTTAATGGACAGCACTGAAGCTTTCTTT.